These T cell receptor beta chains were read from a single sample in a study of blood T cell repertoires in COVID-19. Generated by immunoSEQ multiplex PCR, the TCRdb table keeps only in-frame clones and is missing some. Here the sample spans 40,000 or so clones, 70% to 85% being singletons. Sequencing was carried out using peripheral blood. These receptors were obtained from a human donor in a cohort sampled during active COVID-19. The CDR3 runs from the conserved cysteine through the conserved F or W. A D gene is named only where the DNA matches it firmly. Clone size is not always given. Where it is, it says once, few, many or a class for expanded clones.

cdr3_nt	cdr3_aa	cdr3_length	d_call	v_call	j_call	clone_size
TGTGCCAGCTCACAGCGGCAGGGGGCAGAGGGCTACACCTTC	CASSQRQGAEGYTF	14	TRBD1	TRBV18	TRBJ1-2	.
TGTGCCAGCAGCTCCGCCGGGGTTAATGAAAAACTGTTTTTT	CASSSAGVNEKLFF	14	.	TRBV5-5	TRBJ1-4	.
TGTGCCGTGAGGCCCACATTCGGCGAAAAACTGTTTTTT	CAVRPTFGEKLFF	13	.	TRBV27	TRBJ1-4	.
TGTGCCAGCAGCGACAGACAGGGTTCCGGAAACACCATATATTTT	CASSDRQGSGNTIYF	15	TRBD1	TRBV9	TRBJ1-3	.
TGTGCCAGTAGCACACAGGGGGCGCCAGGCTCCTATAATTCACCCCTCCACTTT	CASSTQGAPGSYNSPLHF	18	TRBD1	TRBV19	TRBJ1-6	.
TGTGCCAGCAGCTTAGCGGGACAGCCAAGGGATGAGCAGTTCTTC	CASSLAGQPRDEQFF	15	TRBD1	TRBV7-9	TRBJ2-1	.
TGTGCCAGCAGCCTCTCCGGGACAGGGGGCTACGAGCAGTACTTC	CASSLSGTGGYEQYF	15	TRBD1	TRBV6-5	TRBJ2-7	many
TGCGCCAGCAGTCAATCAACGCGCCGGGGGGAGCAGTTCTTC	CASSQSTRRGEQFF	14	.	TRBV23-1	TRBJ2-1	.
TGCAGTGCTAGAGCTTTAAGGGGAGCTTTCTTT	CSARALRGAFF	11	.	TRBV20-1	TRBJ1-1	.
TGTGCCAGCACCGGGACAGATACCTACGAGCAGTACTTC	CASTGTDTYEQYF	13	TRBD1	TRBV11-1	TRBJ2-7	.
TGTGCCAGCAGTACCGAGGCCGGGGAGCCGCAGTACTTC	CASSTEAGEPQYF	13	.	TRBV6-4	TRBJ2-7	.
TGTGCCAGCAGTCCCCGGGTCCCGAGGGAGACCCAGTACTTC	CASSPRVPRETQYF	14	.	TRBV28	TRBJ2-5	.